The present entry profiles one T cell receptor beta chain with its context. The target of this receptor is not known. Base qualities are not recorded, but no much larger clone differs from it by a single base. Reading the germline V gene gives CDR1 SGHTA and CDR2 FQGNSA. Trimming takes 6 bases from V and 3 bases from J, and the germline ends sit 6 bases apart. The CDR3 holds 12 amino acids from the cysteine to the phenylalanine. The read is trimmed to its CDR3 DNA, 36 bases read in frame from base 1. Rearranged TRB sequences spanning V, D and J segments were amplified in a multiplex touch-down PCR with a mixed TRB-A/B primer pool. Two consecutive PCR reactions with Phusion HS II polymerase added Illumina adapters and sample indices to the amplicons. Amplicons were gel-purified using the NucleoSpin Gel and PCR Clean-up kit and were subsequently checked with Qubit and an Agilent 2100 Bioanalyzer. Sequencing of libraries was carried out on an Illumina MiSeq in 600-cycle, single-indexed, paired-end runs. The study's processing was this. Processing of the TRB sequences was carried out with MiXCR versions 2.12 and 3.0.5. A clone was defined as each unique CDR3 nucleotide sequence, and only productive sequences supported by at least two reads were kept. The repertoire metrics were Shannon diversity, evenness, clonality (defined as one minus evenness), and alpha-parameterized diversity profiles covering alpha 0 to 5. Generation probabilities of clones in paired pre- and post-chemotherapy samples were computed with the IGoR algorithm. TCRdb reprocessing: public reads trimmed at Q25 with fastp, clones called with MiXCR, in-frame beta chains kept. Rows matching on CDR3 protein sequence are summarized as one entry with the most common DNA and genes. None of the V and J calls come from the authors' own analysis; TCRdb made them. The sample yields 2,500 to 3,500 distinct CDR3 sequences; 28% were counted once. 8.9% of the sample is in the top ten clones.

These data come from a study of T cell repertoires in aging, cancer and after chemotherapy (dated by TCRdb to the late 2010s). Concerning the study at large: Donors were distributed across six age groups ranging from 30 or younger to 70 or older, with at least three individuals included per group. In the solid tumor group, the paired samples taken before and after chemotherapy came from patients with brain tumors (glioblastoma) who were receiving therapy based on temozolomide. Alongside some 100 healthy donors serving as a reference group, the cohort included some 220 cancer patients, of whom around 91 had hematological cancers and 110 to 140 had solid cancers. The full dataset contained several million TCR reads. Peripheral blood TCR beta repertoires from healthy donors and cancer patients were profiled to examine immunoaging and T cell reconstitution after chemotherapy. Broader findings and caveats from the paper: In both cancer cohorts, the median generation probability rose over the chemotherapy interval, which suggests that the repertoire was reconstituted through rebound thymic output. Compared with age-matched healthy donors, untreated patients with hematological or solid cancers had significantly lower TCR diversity and higher clonality in blood. Declining TCR diversity with age in healthy donors was mainly explained by loss of richness; in cancer patients, loss of evenness also contributed. According to the authors, the repertoire data do not allow conclusions to be drawn about immunological memory after chemotherapy.

TCR beta rearrangements were amplified from genomic DNA isolated from peripheral blood, not from sorted cells or RNA. The source material was blood. The receptor comes from a human donor with a solid tumor. The chain couples TRBV7-2 to TRBJ1-5; confidence is insufficient to name the D gene. The nucleotide sequence reads TGTGCCAGCAGTCTAAACAATCAGCCCCAGCATTTT. The translation is CASSLNNQPQHF. The full variable domain, completed from the reference TRBV7-2 and TRBJ1-5 proteins outside the CDR3, reads GAGVSQSPSNKVTEKGKDVELRCDPISGHTALYWYRQSLGQGLEFLIYFQGNSAPDKSGLPSDRFSAERTGGSVSTLTIQRTQQEDSAVYLCASSLNNQPQHFGDGTRLSIL.